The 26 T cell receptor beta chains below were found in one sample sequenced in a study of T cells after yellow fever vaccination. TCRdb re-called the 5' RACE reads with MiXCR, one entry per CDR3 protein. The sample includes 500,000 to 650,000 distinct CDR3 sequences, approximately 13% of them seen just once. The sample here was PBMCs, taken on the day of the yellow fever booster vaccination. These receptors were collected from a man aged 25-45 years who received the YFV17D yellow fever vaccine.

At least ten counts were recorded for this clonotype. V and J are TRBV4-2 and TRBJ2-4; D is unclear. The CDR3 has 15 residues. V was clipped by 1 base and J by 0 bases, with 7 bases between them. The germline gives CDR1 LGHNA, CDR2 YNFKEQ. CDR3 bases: TGTGCCAGCAGCCAAGTCGCCTTAGCCAAAAACATTCAGTACTTC. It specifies CASSQVALAKNIQYF.

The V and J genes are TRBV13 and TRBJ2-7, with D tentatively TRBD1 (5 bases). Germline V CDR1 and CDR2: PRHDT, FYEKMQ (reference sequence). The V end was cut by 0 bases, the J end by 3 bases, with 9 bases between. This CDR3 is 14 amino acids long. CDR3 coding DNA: TGTGCCAGCAGCTTAGGCGCCAGGGACTACGAGCAGTACTTC. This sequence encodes CASSLGARDYEQYF.

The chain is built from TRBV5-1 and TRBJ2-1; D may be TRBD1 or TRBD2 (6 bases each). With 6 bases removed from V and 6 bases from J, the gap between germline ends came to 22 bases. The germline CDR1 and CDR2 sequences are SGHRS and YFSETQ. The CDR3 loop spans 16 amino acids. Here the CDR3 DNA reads TGCGCCAGCATCCTGATGGGGGGCGGAAGGCCCAATGAGCAGTTCTTC. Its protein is CASILMGGGRPNEQFF.

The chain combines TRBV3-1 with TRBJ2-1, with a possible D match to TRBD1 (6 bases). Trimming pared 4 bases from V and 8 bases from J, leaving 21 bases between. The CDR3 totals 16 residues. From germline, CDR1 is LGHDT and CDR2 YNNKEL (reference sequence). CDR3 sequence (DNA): TGTGCCAGCAGCCTAAGAGGGGGACGGCAGATCCATGAGCAGTTCTTC. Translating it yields CASSLRGGRQIHEQFF.

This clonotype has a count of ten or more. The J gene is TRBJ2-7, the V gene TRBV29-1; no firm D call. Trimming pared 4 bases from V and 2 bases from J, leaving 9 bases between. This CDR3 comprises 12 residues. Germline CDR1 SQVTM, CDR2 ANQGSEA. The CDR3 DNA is TGCAGCGTTGGCCAGGCAACCTACGAGCAGTACTTC. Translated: CSVGQATYEQYF.

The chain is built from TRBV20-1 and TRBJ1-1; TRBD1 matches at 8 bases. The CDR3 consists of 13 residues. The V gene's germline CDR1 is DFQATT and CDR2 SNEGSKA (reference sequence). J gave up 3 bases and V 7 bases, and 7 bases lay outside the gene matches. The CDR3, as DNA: TGCAGTGTGGGCAGGGGGCCCGACACTGAAGCTTTCTTT. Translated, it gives CSVGRGPDTEAFF.

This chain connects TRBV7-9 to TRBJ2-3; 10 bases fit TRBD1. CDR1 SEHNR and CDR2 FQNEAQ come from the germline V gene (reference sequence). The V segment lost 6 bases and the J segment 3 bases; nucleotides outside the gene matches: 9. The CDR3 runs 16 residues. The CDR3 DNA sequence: TGTGCCAGCAGAACCACCGGGACAGGGGATACAGATACGCAGTATTTT. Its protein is CASRTTGTGDTDTQYF.

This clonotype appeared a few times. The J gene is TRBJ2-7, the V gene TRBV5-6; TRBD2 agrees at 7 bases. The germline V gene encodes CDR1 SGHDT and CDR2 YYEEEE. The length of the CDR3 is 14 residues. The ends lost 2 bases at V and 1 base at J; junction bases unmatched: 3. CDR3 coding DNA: TGTGCCAGCAGCTTTAGGGACTATTCCTACGAGCAGTACTTC. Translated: CASSFRDYSYEQYF.

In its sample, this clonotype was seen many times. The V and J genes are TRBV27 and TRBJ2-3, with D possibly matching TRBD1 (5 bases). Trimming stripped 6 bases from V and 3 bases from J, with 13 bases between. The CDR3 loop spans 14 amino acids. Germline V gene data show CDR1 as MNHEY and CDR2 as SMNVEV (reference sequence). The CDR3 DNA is TGTGCCAGCAGCATCATGGGGCCAACAGATACGCAGTATTTT. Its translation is CASSIMGPTDTQYF.

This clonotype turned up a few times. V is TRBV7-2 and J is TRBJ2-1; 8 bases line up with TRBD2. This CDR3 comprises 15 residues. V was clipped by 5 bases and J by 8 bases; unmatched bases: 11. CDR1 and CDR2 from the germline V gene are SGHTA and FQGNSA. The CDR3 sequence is CASSRPSGPGDEQFF. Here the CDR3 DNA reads TGTGCCAGCAGCAGGCCTAGCGGGCCCGGGGATGAGCAGTTCTTC.

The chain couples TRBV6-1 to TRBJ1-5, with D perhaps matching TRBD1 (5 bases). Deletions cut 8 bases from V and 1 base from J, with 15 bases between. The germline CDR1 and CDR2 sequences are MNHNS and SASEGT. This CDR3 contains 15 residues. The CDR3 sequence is CASADSWGSNQPQHF. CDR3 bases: TGTGCCAGCGCAGACAGCTGGGGAAGCAATCAGCCCCAGCATTTT.

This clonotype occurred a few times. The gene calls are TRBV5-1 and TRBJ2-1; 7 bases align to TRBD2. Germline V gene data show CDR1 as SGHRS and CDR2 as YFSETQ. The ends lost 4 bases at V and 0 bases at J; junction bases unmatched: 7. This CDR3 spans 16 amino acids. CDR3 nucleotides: TGCGCCAGCAGCAGAATAGCGGGTAGCTCCTACAATGAGCAGTTCTTC. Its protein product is CASSRIAGSSYNEQFF.

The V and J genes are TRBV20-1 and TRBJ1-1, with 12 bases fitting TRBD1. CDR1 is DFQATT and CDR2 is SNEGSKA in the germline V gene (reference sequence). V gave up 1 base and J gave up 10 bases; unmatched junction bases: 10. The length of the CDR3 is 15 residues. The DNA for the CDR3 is TGCAGTGCTAGAGGGGTAAGGGACAGGGGGCTAGGAGCTTTCTTT. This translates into CSARGVRDRGLGAFF.

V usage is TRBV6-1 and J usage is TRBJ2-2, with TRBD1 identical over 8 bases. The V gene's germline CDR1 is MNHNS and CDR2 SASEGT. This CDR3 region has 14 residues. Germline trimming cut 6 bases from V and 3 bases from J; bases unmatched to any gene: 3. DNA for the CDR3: TGTGCCAGCAGACGACAGGGGTACACCGGGGAGCTGTTTTTT. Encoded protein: CASRRQGYTGELFF.

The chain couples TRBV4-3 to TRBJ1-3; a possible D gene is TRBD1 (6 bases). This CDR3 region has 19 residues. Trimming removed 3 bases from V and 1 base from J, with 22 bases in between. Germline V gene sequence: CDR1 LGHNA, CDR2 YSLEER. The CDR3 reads CASSQSKWTDEFSGNTIYF. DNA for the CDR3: TGCGCCAGCAGCCAGAGTAAATGGACAGACGAGTTTTCTGGAAACACCATATATTTT.

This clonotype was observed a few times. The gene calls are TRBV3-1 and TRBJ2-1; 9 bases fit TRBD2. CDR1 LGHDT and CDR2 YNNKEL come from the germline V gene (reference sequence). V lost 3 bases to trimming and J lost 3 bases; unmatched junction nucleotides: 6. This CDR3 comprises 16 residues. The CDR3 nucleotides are TGTGCCAGCAGCCAGGATACTAGCGGGTACTACAATGAGCAGTTCTTC. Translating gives CASSQDTSGYYNEQFF.

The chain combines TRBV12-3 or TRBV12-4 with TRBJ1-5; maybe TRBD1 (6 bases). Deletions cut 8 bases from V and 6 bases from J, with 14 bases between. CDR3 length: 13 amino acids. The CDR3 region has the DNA TGTGCCAGCGGATGGGGGGCGGTTCAGCCCCAGCATTTT. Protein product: CASGWGAVQPQHF.

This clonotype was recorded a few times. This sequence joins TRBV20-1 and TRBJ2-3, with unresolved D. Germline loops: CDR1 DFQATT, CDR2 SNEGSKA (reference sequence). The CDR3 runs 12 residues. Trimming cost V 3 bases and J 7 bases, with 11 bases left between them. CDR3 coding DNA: TGCAGTGCTAGGTTTGACTCCAATACGCAGTATTTT. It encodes CSARFDSNTQYF.

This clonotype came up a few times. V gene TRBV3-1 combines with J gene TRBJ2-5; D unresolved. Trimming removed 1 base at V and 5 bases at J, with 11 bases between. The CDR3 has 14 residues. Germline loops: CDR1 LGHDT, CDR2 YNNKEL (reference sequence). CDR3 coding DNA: TGTGCCAGCAGCCAAGGAACGGAACCCGAGACCCAGTACTTC. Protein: CASSQGTEPETQYF.

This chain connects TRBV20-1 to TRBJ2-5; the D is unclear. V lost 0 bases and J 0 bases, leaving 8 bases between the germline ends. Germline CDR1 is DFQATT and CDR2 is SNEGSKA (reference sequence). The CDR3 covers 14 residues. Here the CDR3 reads CSARDGRNQETQYF. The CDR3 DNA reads TGCAGTGCTAGAGATGGCAGGAACCAAGAGACCCAGTACTTC.

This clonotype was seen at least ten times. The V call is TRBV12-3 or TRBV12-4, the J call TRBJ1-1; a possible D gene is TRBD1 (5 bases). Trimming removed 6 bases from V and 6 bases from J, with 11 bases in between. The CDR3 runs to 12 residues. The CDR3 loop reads CASRRGVAEAFF. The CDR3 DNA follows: TGTGCCAGCAGGCGAGGGGTGGCTGAAGCTTTCTTT.

The CDR3 protein is CASSPTGGTTNTGELFF. The CDR3 nucleotides are TGTGCCAGCAGCCCCACGGGGGGTACAACGAACACCGGGGAGCTGTTTTTT. The V call is TRBV7-8, the J call TRBJ2-2, with 7 nucleotides matching TRBD2. V gave up 5 bases and J gave up 0 bases; unmatched junction bases: 9. The CDR3 is made up of 17 amino acids. Looked up from germline, CDR1 is SGHVS and CDR2 is FQNEAQ.

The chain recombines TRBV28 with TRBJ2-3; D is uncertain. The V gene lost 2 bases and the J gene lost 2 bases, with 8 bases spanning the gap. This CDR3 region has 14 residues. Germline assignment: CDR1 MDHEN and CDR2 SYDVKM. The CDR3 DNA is TGTGCCAGCAGTTTACTAGTGGACACAGATACGCAGTATTTT. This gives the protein CASSLLVDTDTQYF. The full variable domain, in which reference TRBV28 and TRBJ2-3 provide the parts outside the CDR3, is DVKVTQSSRYLVKRTGEKVFLECVQDMDHENMFWYRQDPGLGLRLIYFSYDVKMKEKGDIPEGYSVSREKKERFSLILESASTNQTSMYLCASSLLVDTDTQYFGPGTRLTVL.

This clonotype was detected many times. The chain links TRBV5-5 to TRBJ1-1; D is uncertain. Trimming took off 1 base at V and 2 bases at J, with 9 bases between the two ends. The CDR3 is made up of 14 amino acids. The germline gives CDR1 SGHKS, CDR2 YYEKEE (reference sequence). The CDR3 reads CASSLRPANTEAFF. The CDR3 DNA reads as TGTGCCAGCAGCTTGCGGCCAGCAAACACTGAAGCTTTCTTT.

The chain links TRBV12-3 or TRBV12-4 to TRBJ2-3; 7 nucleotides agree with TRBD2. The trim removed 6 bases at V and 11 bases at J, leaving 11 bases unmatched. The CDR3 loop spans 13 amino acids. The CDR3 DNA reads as TGTGCCAGCAGGAATAGCCTTCGGGAGGAGCAGTATTTT. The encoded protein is CASRNSLREEQYF.

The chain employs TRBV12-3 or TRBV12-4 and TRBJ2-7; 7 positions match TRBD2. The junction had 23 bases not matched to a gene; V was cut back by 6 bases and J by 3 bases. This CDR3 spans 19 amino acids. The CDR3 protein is CASSAKPGRSGAWRYEQYF. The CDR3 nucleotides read TGTGCCAGCAGCGCTAAGCCGGGCCGCAGCGGGGCTTGGCGCTACGAGCAGTACTTC.